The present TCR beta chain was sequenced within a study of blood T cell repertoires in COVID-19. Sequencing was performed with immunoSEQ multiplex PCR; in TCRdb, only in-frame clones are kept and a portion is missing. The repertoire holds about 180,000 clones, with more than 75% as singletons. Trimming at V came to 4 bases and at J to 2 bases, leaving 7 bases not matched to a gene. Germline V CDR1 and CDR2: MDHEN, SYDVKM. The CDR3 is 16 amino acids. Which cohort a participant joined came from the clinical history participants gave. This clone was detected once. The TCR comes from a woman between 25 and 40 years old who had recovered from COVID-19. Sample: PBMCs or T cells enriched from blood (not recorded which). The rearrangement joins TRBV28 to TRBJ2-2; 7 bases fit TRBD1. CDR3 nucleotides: TGTGCCAGCAGTTCGTGGGCAGGGGGAAACACCGGGGAGCTGTTTTTT. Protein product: CASSSWAGGNTGELFF.